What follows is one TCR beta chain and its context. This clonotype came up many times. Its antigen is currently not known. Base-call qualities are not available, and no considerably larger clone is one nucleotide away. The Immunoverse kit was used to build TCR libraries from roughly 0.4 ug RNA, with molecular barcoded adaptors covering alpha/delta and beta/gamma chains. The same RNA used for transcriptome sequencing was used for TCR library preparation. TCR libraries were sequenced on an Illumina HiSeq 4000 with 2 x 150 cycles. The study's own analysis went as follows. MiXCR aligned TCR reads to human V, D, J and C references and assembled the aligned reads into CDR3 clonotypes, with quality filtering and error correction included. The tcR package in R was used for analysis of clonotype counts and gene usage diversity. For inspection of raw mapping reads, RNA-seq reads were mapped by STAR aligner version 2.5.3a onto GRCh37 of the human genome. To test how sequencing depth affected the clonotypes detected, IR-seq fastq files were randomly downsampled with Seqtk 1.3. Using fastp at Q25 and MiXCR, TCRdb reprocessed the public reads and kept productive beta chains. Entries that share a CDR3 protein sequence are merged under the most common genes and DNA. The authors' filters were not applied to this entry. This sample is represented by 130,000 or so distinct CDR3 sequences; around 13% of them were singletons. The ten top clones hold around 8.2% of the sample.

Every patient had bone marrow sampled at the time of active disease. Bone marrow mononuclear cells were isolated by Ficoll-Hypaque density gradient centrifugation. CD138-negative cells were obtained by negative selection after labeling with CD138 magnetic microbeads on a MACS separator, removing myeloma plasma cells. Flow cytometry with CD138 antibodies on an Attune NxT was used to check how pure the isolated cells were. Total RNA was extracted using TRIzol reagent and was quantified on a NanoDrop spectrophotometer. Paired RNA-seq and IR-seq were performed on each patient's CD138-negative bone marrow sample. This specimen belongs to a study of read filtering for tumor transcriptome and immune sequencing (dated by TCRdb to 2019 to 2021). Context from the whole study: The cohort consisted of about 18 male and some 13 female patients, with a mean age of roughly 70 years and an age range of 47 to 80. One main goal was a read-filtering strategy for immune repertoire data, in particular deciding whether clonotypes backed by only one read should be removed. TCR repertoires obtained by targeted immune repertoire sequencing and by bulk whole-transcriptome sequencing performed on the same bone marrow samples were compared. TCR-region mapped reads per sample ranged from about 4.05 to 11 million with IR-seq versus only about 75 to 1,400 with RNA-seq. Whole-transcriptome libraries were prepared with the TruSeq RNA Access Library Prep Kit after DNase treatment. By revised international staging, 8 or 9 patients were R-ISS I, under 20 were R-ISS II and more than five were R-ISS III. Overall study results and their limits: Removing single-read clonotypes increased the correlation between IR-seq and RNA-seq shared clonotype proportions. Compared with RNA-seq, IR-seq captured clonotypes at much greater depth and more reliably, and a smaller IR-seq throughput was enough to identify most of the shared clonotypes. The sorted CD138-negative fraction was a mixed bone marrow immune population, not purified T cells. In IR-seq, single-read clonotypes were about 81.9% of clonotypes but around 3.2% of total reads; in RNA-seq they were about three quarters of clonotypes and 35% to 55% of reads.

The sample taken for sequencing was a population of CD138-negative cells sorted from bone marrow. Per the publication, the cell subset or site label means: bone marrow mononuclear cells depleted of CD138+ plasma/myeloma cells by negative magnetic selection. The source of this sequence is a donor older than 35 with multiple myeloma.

The nucleotides are TGTGCCAGCAGTCACAGGGCCTACAATGAGCAGTTCTTC. Its coded protein is CASSHRAYNEQFF. The chain uses TRBV6-1 and TRBJ2-1; the D gene is perhaps TRBD1, from 6 matching bases. The germline V gene sets CDR1 to MNHNS and CDR2 to SASEGT. The CDR3 numbers 13 residues from cysteine through phenylalanine. Just the 39-base CDR3 DNA is kept, in frame starting at base 1. Cut back by 5 bases and 2 bases, the V and J ends lie 7 bases apart.